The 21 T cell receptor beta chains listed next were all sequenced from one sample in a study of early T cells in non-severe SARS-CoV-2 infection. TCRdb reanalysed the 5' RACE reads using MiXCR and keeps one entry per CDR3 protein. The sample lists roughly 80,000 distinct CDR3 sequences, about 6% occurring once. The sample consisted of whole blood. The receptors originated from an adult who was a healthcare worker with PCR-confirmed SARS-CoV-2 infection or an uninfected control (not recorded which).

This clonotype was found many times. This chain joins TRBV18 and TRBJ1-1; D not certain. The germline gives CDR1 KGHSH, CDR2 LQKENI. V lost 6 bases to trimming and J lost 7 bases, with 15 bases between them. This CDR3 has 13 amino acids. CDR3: CASSPQRRNEAFF. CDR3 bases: TGTGCCAGCTCCCCTCAACGGAGAAATGAAGCTTTCTTT. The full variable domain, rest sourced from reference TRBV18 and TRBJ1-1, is NAGVMQNPRHLVRRRGQEARLRCSPMKGHSHVYWYRQLPEEGLKFMVYLQKENIIDESGMPKERFSAEFPKEGPSILRIQQVVRGDSAAYFCASSPQRRNEAFFGQGTRLTVV.

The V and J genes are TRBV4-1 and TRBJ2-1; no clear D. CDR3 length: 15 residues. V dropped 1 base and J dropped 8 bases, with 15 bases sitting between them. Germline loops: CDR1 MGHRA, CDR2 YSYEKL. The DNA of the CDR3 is TGCGCCAGCAGCCAAGGGACCAATCTTGGGGATGAGCAGTTCTTC. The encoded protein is CASSQGTNLGDEQFF.

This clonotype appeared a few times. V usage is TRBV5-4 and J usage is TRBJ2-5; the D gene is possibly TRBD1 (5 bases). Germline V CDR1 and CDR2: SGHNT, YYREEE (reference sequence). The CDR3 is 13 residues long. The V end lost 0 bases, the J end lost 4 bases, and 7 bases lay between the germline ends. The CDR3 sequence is CASSLEGRETQYF. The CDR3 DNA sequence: TGTGCCAGCAGCTTGGAGGGGCGAGAGACCCAGTACTTC.

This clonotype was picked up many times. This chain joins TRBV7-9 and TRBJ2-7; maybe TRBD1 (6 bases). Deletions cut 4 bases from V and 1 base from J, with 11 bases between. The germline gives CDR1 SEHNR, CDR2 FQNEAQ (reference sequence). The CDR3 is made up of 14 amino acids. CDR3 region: CASSSGHPSYEQYF. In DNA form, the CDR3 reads TGTGCCAGCAGCTCGGGACATCCTTCCTACGAGCAGTACTTC. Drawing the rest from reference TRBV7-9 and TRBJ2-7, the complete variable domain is DTGVSQNPRHKITKRGQNVTFRCDPISEHNRLYWYRQTLGQGPEFLTYFQNEAQLEKSRLLSDRFSAERPKGSFSTLEIQRTEQGDSAMYLCASSSGHPSYEQYFGPGTRLTVT.

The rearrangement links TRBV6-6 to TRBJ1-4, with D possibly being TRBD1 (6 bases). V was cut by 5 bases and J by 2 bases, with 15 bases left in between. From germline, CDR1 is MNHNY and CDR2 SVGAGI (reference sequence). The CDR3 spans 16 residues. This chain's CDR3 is CASSPGQQNTNEKLFF. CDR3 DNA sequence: TGTGCCAGCAGTCCGGGACAACAAAATACTAATGAAAAACTGTTTTTT.

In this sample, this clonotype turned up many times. The CDR3 sequence is CASSRDRGTGELFF. The CDR3 region has the DNA TGTGCCAGCAGCAGGGACAGGGGAACCGGGGAGCTGTTTTTT. The J gene is TRBJ2-2, the V gene TRBV6-4; TRBD1 aligns across 10 bases. Germline values: CDR1 MRHNA, CDR2 SNTAGT. V lost 6 bases and J lost 5; bases outside the gene matches: 3. CDR3 length: 14 residues.

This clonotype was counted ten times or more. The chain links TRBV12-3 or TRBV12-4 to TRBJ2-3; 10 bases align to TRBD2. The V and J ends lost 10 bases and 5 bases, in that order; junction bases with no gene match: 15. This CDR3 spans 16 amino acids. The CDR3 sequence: CATRGSSSGRIDTQYF. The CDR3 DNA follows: TGTGCCACCAGGGGGTCGAGTAGCGGGAGGATAGATACGCAGTATTTT.

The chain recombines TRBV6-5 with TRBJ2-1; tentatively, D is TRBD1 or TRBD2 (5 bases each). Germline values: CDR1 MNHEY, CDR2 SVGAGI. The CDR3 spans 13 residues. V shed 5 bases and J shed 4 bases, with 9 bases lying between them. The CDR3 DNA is TGTGCCAGCAGTCGGGACCATTACAATGAGCAGTTCTTC. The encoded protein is CASSRDHYNEQFF.

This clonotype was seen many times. The DNA of the CDR3 is TGTGCCAGCAGTGACCTCTACAGCACAGATACGCAGTATTTT. Protein product: CASSDLYSTDTQYF. The chain uses TRBV2 and TRBJ2-3; no clear D gene. Germline V gene data show CDR1 as SNHLY and CDR2 as FYNNEI. Between the trimmed V and J ends, which lost 3 bases and 0 bases, there was a span of 7 bases. The CDR3 totals 14 residues.

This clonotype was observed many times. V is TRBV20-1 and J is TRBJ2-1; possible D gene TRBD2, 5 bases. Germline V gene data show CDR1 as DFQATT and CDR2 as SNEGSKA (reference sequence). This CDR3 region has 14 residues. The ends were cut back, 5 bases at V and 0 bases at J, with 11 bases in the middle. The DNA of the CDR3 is TGCAGTGCTCCTATAGCGAACTCCTACAATGAGCAGTTCTTC. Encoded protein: CSAPIANSYNEQFF.

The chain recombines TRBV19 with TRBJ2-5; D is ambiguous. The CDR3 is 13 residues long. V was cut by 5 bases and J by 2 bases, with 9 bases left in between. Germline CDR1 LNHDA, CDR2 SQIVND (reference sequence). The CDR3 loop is CASSDTRQETQYF. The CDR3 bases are TGTGCCAGTAGTGATACTCGACAAGAGACCCAGTACTTC.

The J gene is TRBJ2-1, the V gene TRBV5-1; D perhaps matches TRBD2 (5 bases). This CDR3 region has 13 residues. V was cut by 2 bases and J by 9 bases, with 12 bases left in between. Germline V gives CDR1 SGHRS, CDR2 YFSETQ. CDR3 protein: CASSFGLDGEQFF. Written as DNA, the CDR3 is TGCGCCAGCAGCTTCGGACTGGATGGTGAGCAGTTCTTC.

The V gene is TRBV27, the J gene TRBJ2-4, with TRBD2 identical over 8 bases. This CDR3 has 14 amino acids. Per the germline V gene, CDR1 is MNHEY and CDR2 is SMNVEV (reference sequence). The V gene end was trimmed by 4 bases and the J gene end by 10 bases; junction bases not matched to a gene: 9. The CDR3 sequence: CASSSRGGTAIQYF. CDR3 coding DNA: TGTGCCAGCAGTTCCCGCGGGGGGACGGCTATTCAGTACTTC.

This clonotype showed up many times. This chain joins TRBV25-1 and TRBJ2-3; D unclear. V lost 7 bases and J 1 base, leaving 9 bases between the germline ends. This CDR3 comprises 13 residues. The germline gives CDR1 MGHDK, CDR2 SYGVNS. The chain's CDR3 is CASTVGGTDTQYF. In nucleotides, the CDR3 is TGTGCCAGCACTGTTGGGGGCACAGATACGCAGTATTTT.

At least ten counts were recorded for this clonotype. The CDR3 spells CASNLRDVSTDTQYF. The DNA for the CDR3 is TGTGCCAGCAACCTCCGGGACGTGAGCACAGATACGCAGTATTTT. V usage is TRBV6-6 and J usage is TRBJ2-3; the D call may be TRBD1 or TRBD2 (5 bases each). The germline gives CDR1 MNHNY, CDR2 SVGAGI (reference sequence). The CDR3 contains 15 residues. Trimming pared 7 bases from V and 0 bases from J, leaving 14 bases between.

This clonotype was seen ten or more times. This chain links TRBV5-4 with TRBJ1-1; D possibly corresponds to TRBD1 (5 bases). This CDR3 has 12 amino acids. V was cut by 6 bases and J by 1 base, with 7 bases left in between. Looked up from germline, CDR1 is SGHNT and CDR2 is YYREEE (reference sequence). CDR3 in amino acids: CASKTGNTEAFF. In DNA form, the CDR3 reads TGTGCCAGCAAAACAGGGAACACTGAAGCTTTCTTT.

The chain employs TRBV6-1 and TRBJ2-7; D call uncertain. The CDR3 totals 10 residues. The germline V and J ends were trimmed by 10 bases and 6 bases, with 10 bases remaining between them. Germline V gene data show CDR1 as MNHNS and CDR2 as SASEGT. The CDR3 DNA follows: TGTGCCATAAGGCAGTTCGAGCAGTACTTC. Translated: CAIRQFEQYF.

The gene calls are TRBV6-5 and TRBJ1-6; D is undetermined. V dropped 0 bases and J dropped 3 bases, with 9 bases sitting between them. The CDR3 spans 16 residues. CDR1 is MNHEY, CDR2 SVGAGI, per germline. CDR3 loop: CASSYSETGYNSPLHF. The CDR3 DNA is TGTGCCAGCAGTTACTCGGAAACGGGCTATAATTCACCCCTCCACTTT.

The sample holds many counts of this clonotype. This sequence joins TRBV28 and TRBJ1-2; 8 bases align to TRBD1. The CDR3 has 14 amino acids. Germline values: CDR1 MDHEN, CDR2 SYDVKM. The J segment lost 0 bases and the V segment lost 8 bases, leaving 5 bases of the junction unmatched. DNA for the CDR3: TGTGCCAGCGAACCGACAGGGGCTAACTATGGCTACACCTTC. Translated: CASEPTGANYGYTF.

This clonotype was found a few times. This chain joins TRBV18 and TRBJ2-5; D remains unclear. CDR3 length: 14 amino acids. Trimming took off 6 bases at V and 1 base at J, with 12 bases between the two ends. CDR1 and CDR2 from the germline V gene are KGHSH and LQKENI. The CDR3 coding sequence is TGTGCCAGCTCTCAAAGTGCAGCCCAAGAGACCCAGTACTTC. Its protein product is CASSQSAAQETQYF.

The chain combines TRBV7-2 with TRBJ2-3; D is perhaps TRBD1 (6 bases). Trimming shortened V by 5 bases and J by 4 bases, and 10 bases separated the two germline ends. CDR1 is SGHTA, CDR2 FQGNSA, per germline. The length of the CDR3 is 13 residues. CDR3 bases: TGTGCCAGCAGCACCGACAGGTCAGATACGCAGTATTTT. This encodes CASSTDRSDTQYF.